The entry below gives a single T cell receptor beta chain sequence along with its context. The sample is drawn from a study of blood T cell repertoires in COVID-19. Sequenced by immunoSEQ multiplex PCR; TCRdb stores in-frame clones only, minus some. The sample yields more than 150,000 clones, approximately 80% seen once. The V and J ends lost 5 bases and 1 base, in that order; junction bases with no gene match: 5. The CDR3 sequence is 16 residues long. Germline V gene sequence: CDR1 SGHTA, CDR2 FQGNSA. Specimen: peripheral blood. The V and J genes are TRBV7-2 and TRBJ2-7; 13 bases fit TRBD2. The clonotype was recovered from a man aged 60 to 69 with acute or convalescent COVID-19. CDR3 in amino acids: CASSRGLAGVSYEQYF. The CDR3 region has the DNA TGTGCCAGCAGCCGCGGACTAGCGGGAGTTTCCTACGAGCAGTACTTC.